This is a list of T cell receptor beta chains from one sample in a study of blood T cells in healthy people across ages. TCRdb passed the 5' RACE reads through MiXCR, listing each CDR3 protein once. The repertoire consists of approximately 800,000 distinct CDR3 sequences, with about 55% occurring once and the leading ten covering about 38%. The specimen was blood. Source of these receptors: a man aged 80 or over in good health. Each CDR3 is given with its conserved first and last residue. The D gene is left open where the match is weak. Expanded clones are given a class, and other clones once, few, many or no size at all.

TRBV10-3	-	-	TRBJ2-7	CAIRIGVGVGYNEQYF	TGTGCCATCAGAATCGGAGTGGGGGTAGGTTATAACGAGCAGTACTTC
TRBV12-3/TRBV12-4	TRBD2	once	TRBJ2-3	CASNSGSTDMQYF	TGTGCCAGCAACAGCGGGAGTACAGATATGCAGTATTTT
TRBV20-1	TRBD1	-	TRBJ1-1	CSADEQGSRMNTEAFF	TGCAGTGCTGATGAACAGGGGAGCAGGATGAACACTGAAGCTTTCTTT
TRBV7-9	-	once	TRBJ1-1	CASSFSRDTEAFF	TGTGCCAGCAGCTTCAGTCGGGACACTGAAGCTTTCTTT
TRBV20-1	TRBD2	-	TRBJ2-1	CSARSGGRNYNEQFF	TGCAGTGCTAGATCGGGAGGACGAAACTACAATGAGCAGTTCTTC
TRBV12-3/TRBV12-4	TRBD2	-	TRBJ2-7	CASSRGLAEDNEQYF	TGTGCCAGCAGTCGAGGACTAGCGGAGGACAATGAGCAGTACTTC
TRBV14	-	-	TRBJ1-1	CASSQDLLGGTTEAFF	TGTGCCAGCAGCCAAGATCTCCTCGGGGGCACCACTGAAGCTTTCTTT
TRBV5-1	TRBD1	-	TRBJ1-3	CASSLAGTASGNTIYF	TGCGCCAGCAGCTTGGCCGGGACAGCCTCTGGAAACACCATATATTTT
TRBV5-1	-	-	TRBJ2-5	CASSRVTGAGKTQYF	TGCGCCAGCAGCCGCGTTACCGGGGCCGGAAAGACCCAGTACTTC
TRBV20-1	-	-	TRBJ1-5	CSARGQGSLRNQPQHF	TGCAGTGCTAGAGGGCAGGGTTCATTGCGCAATCAGCCCCAGCATTTT
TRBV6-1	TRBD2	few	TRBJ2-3	CASRTSGRGTYAYF	TGTGCCAGCAGGACTAGCGGCAGAGGTACTTACGCGTATTTT
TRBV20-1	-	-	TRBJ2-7	CSASFGPVSSEQYF	TGCAGTGCTAGCTTCGGGCCAGTTTCATCCGAGCAGTACTTC
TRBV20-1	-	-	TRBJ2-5	CSARHPGSETQYF	TGCAGTGCTAGGCATCCAGGGTCCGAGACCCAGTACTTC
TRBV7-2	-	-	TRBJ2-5	CASSLPSKRGPGETQYF	TGTGCCAGCAGCTTACCTTCCAAGCGCGGGCCGGGAGAGACCCAGTACTTC
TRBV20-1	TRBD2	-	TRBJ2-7	CSARPLAPTYEQYF	TGCAGTGCTAGACCACTAGCGCCAACCTACGAGCAGTACTTC
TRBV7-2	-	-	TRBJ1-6	CASSPGAGSSYNSPLHF	TGTGCCAGCAGCCCCGGCGCAGGGAGCTCCTATAATTCACCCCTCCACTTT
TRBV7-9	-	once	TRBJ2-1	CASSLGGWQFF	TGTGCCAGCAGCTTAGGGGGGTGGCAGTTCTTT
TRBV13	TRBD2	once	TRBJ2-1	CASSSPGLGVEQFF	TGTGCCAGCAGCTCTCCGGGACTAGGTGTTGAGCAGTTCTTC
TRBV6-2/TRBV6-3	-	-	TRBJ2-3	CASSYAVVSDAYF	TGTGCCAGCAGTTACGCCGTAGTCAGCGACGCGTATTTT
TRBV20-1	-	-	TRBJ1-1	CSALRGGTTEAFF	TGCAGTGCCCTACGGGGCGGAACGACTGAAGCTTTCTTT
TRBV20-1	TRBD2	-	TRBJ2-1	CSARREFNNEQFF	TGCAGTGCTAGGCGGGAGTTCAACAATGAGCAGTTCTTC
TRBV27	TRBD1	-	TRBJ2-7	CASSFGGTGISSYEQNF	TGTGCCAGCAGTTTCGGGGGGACAGGGATCAGCTCCTACGAGCAGAACTTC
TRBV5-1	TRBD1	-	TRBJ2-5	CASSSRQGGQTQYF	TGCGCCAGCAGCTCCCGACAGGGGGGACAGACCCAGTACTTC
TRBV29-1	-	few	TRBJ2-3	CSGHRPGTDTQYF	TGCAGCGGACACAGGCCTGGCACAGATACGCAGTATTTT
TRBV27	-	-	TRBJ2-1	CASSLSATATYNEQFF	TGTGCCAGCAGTTTATCGGCGACAGCTACCTACAATGAGCAGTTCTTC
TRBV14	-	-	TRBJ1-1	CASSQDGLGGAFF	TGTGCCAGCAGCCAAGATGGGCTCGGAGGAGCTTTCTTT
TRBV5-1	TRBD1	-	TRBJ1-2	CASSPGTAAGGYYGYTF	TGCGCCAGCAGCCCCGGGACAGCTGCGGGGGGTTACTATGGCTACACCTTC
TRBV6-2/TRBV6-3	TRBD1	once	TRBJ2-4	CANRGSSVLAKNIQYF	TGTGCCAACAGGGGAAGTAGCGTACTAGCCAAAAACATTCAGTACTTC
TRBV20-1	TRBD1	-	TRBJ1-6	CSAKGQNYNSPLHF	TGCAGTGCGAAGGGACAGAACTATAATTCACCCCTCCACTTT
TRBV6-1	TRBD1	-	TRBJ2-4	CASSYTRGQQYF	TGTGCCAGCAGCTACACCAGGGGACAGCAGTACTTC
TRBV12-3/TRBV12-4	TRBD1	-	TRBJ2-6	CAIRPGQGTGGANVLTF	TGTGCCATCCGACCGGGACAGGGGACGGGCGGGGCCAACGTCCTGACTTTC
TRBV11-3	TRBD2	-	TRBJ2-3	CASSLDTRTSGTDTQYF	TGTGCCAGCAGCTTAGATACCAGGACTAGCGGCACAGATACGCAGTATTTT
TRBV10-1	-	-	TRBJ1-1	CASSESPPGEAFF	TGCGCCAGCAGTGAGTCGCCTCCGGGTGAAGCTTTCTTT
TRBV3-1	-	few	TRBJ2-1	CASSQVPVGEQFF	TGTGCCAGCAGCCAAGTTCCGGTCGGTGAGCAGTTCTTC
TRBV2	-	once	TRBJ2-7	CASRATGISEEQYF	TGTGCCAGCAGGGCAACCGGGATCTCTGAGGAGCAGTACTTC
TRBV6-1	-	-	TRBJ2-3	CASTGGGAAGQHRDAYF	TGTGCCTCGACTGGGGGAGGGGCCGCGGGACAGCACAGAGACGCGTATTTT
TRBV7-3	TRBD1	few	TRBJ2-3	CASSYVGTGGYGDTQYF	TGTGCCAGCAGCTACGTGGGGACAGGGGGTTATGGGGATACGCAGTATTTT
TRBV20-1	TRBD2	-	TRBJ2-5	CSADGRAQETQYF	TGCAGTGCCGACGGGAGGGCCCAAGAGACCCAGTACTTC
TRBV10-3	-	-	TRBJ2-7	CAISDMSGEQYF	TGTGCCATCAGTGATATGTCTGGGGAGCAGTACTTC
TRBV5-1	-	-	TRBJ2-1	CASSLQAGERNEQFF	TGCGCCAGCAGCTTGCAGGCAGGGGAACGAAATGAGCAGTTCTTC
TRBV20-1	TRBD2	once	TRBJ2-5	CSGLRLAGETQYF	TGCAGTGGATTGAGACTAGCGGGGGAGACCCAGTACTTC
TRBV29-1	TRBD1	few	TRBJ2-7	CSFGPGTGGFVAQYF	TGCAGCTTTGGCCCCGGGACAGGGGGCTTCGTGGCCCAGTACTTC
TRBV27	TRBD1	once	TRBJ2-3	CASSSPRDRLPDTQYF	TGTGCCAGCAGTTCACCCCGGGACAGGCTCCCAGATACGCAGTATTTT
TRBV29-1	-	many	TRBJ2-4	CSVGGRSTTKNIQYF	TGCAGCGTGGGGGGAAGGAGTACTACCAAAAACATTCAGTACTTC
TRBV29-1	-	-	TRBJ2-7	CSVEAGGLTTYYEQYF	TGCAGCGTTGAAGCCGGGGGGCTTACCACGTACTACGAGCAGTACTTC
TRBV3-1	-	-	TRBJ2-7	CASSPLRIRGNEQYF	TGTGCCAGCAGCCCACTCAGGATCAGGGGCAATGAGCAGTACTTC
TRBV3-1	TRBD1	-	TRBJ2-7	CASSRSDRGYERYF	TGTGCCAGCAGCCGATCGGACAGGGGATACGAGCGGTACTTC
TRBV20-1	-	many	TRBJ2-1	CSAGGSGNNEQFF	TGCAGTGCTGGAGGTAGCGGAAACAATGAGCAGTTCTTC
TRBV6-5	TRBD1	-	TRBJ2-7	CASTRTGESYEQYF	TGTGCCAGCACCAGGACAGGGGAGTCCTACGAGCAGTACTTC
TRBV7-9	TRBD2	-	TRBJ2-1	CASPLAGGPYNEQFF	TGTGCCAGCCCACTAGCGGGAGGGCCTTACAATGAGCAGTTCTTC